The clone carrying this T cell receptor beta chain has just one count. Its antigen is currently unknown. This may be a read error: a much more frequent sequence differs by one nucleotide. The library came from three nested PCR rounds adapted from ARM-PCR protocols. TCRdb independently ran MiXCR on the multiplex PCR reads; one entry per CDR3 protein. The table records 130,000 or so distinct CDR3 sequences, over 65% of them present only once. This CDR3 has 14 amino acids. Trimming shortened V by 5 bases and J by 2 bases, and 15 bases separated the two germline ends. Germline V gives CDR1 DFQATT, CDR2 SNEGSKA (reference sequence). No cell sorting was done before RNA was extracted from the tissue. Chemotherapy-naive patients with new lung cancer underwent thoracic surgery in China, August–late 2014. These data are taken from a study of tumor and adjacent non-tumor tissue in lung cancer. Overall study results and limits: Tumor repertoires had a smaller top 100 clone share than normal lung.

The clonotype originates from a young man with non-small cell lung cancer. The chain has TRBV20-1 and TRBJ2-5, with D maybe TRBD1 (6 bases). What was sequenced was lung tumor tissue. CDR3 nucleotide sequence: TGCAGTGCTCCCACAGGACAGAAGCAAGAGACCCAGTACTTC. Protein product: CSAPTGQKQETQYF.